A selection of T cell receptor beta chains follows, all from one sample in a study of breast tumors, draining lymph nodes, adjacent tissues. TCRdb processed the multiplex PCR reads anew with MiXCR; each CDR3 protein has one entry. The top ten hold about 2% of the sample, which has around 130,000 distinct CDR3 sequences, 20% to 25% seen once. Specimen: axillary lymph node tissue. The origin of the receptors is a female donor with breast cancer. Some clones in this sample may be carry-over from other donors' samples. The CDR3 runs from the conserved cysteine through the conserved F or W. D genes are given only for firm matches. Only part of the rows carry a size: once, few, many, or a class if the clone is expanded.

D,J,V,size,length,DNA,CDR3
TRBD2,TRBJ2-1,TRBV5-6,-,14,TGTGCCAGCAGCTTCTTAGCGGGAGGGAGTGAGCAGTTCTTC,CASSFLAGGSEQFF
TRBD2,TRBJ2-2,TRBV9,many,16,TGTGCCAGCAGCGTAGTAGGCGGGAGAGGTACCGGGGAGCTGTTTTTT,CASSVVGGRGTGELFF
-,TRBJ2-7,TRBV12-3/TRBV12-4,many,12,TGTGCCAGCAGTTCAGGGGTCGGCGAGCAGTACTTC,CASSSGVGEQYF
TRBD1,TRBJ2-7,TRBV7-6,many,13,TGTGCCAGCACCGATGACAGGGGTTGGGAGCAGTACTTC,CASTDDRGWEQYF
-,TRBJ1-2,TRBV5-6,many,15,TGTGCCAGCAGCTTGGCGGGGTACTCTAACTATGGCTACACCTTC,CASSLAGYSNYGYTF
TRBD2,TRBJ2-3,TRBV19,many,15,TGTGCCAGTAGGCCAGCGGGAGGGCCGACAGATACGCAGTATTTT,CASRPAGGPTDTQYF
-,TRBJ2-7,TRBV28,many,15,TGTGCCAGCAGTCCACATTCCCCCAGCTCCTACGAGCAGTACTTC,CASSPHSPSSYEQYF
TRBD2,TRBJ2-1,TRBV7-3,many,15,TGTGCCAGCAGCTTAGCTGGCGGGAGCGTTGATGAGCAGTTCTTC,CASSLAGGSVDEQFF
TRBD2,TRBJ2-1,TRBV5-1,many,17,TGCGCCAGCAGCTTGGCCACTAAGGCGGGAGGAGGAGGTGAGCAGTTCTTC,CASSLATKAGGGGEQFF
-,TRBJ2-5,TRBV3-1,few,13,TGTGCCAGCAGCCAAATGATCGGGGAGACCCAGTACTTC,CASSQMIGETQYF
TRBD1,TRBJ1-6,TRBV5-8,many,14,TGTGCCAGCAGCTCGACAGGGTCCCCCTCACCCCTCCACTTT,CASSSTGSPSPLHF
TRBD2,TRBJ2-1,TRBV10-3,many,14,TGTGCCATCAGTGAGGGTTTGCGGGGGACTGAGCAGTTCTTC,CAISEGLRGTEQFF
TRBD2,TRBJ2-1,TRBV5-1,many,16,TGCGCCAGCACAAACGGGCTAGCGGGAGCCTACAATGAGCAGTTCTTC,CASTNGLAGAYNEQFF
TRBD2,TRBJ2-1,TRBV10-2,many,18,TGCGCCAGCAGTGAGGGGCGTTGGCGGGAGCCCTACCGGCATGAGCAGTTCTTC,CASSEGRWREPYRHEQFF
-,TRBJ2-3,TRBV6-5,many,14,TGTGCCAGCAGTTACGAGACGAGAGCAGATACGCAGTATTTT,CASSYETRADTQYF
-,TRBJ2-6,TRBV19,many,17,TGTGCCAGTAGTATGAGCACAATGGGCTCTGGGGCCAACGTCCTGACTTTC,CASSMSTMGSGANVLTF
-,TRBJ2-7,TRBV3-1,many,14,TGTGCCAGCAGCCAAGACCCAGACTCCTACGAGCAGTACTTC,CASSQDPDSYEQYF
TRBD1,TRBJ2-7,TRBV15,many,14,TGTGCCACCAGCAACCGGGACAGCACCTACGAGCAGTACTTC,CATSNRDSTYEQYF
-,TRBJ1-3,TRBV29-1,many,11,TGCAGCGCTTCCTCTGGAAACACCATATATTTT,CSASSGNTIYF
-,TRBJ1-4,TRBV7-9,many,14,TGTGCCAGCAGCGTCGGGTCAACGGGGGAAAAACTGTTTTTT,CASSVGSTGEKLFF
TRBD1,TRBJ1-4,TRBV5-1,many,15,TGCGCCAGCAGCTTTGGACAGGGAATTTATGAAAAACTGTTTTTT,CASSFGQGIYEKLFF
-,TRBJ1-5,TRBV9,many,13,TGTGCCAGCAGCGTAGCGCCCGATCAGCCCCAGCATTTT,CASSVAPDQPQHF
-,TRBJ1-5,TRBV28,-,13,TGTGCCATCAATGGTGGGGGAGGTCAGCCCCAGCATTTT,CAINGGGGQPQHF
-,TRBJ2-1,TRBV18,many,15,TGTGCCAGCTCACCATTACAGCGGGTTTACAATGAGCAGTTCTTC,CASSPLQRVYNEQFF
TRBD1,TRBJ2-2,TRBV5-1,many,14,TGCGCCAGCAGCGGGGGACAGTACGTGGAGGAGCTGTTTTTT,CASSGGQYVEELFF
TRBD1,TRBJ2-3,TRBV20-1,many,14,TGCAGTGCGTCCGGGACAGGGACGGGTCGTACGCAGTATTTT,CSASGTGTGRTQYF
-,TRBJ2-5,TRBV10-3,many,16,TGTGCCATCAGCCACCCCGGTGGGCCGGACCAAGAGACCCAGTACTTC,CAISHPGGPDQETQYF
-,TRBJ2-1,TRBV5-4,many,13,TGTGCCAGCAGCCAAATGCCCCGCAATGAGCAGTTCTTC,CASSQMPRNEQFF
-,TRBJ2-3,TRBV5-1,many,15,TGCGCCAGCAGCTGGGGAGAGGGACTCGAAGATACGCAGTATTTT,CASSWGEGLEDTQYF
-,TRBJ1-2,TRBV5-1,many,15,TGCGCCAGCAGCGCCACAGATCGAGCTAACTATGGCTACACCTTC,CASSATDRANYGYTF
TRBD1,TRBJ1-3,TRBV5-1,many,16,TGCGCCAGCAGCTTGGGCAGGGGGACCTCTGGAAACACCATATATTTT,CASSLGRGTSGNTIYF